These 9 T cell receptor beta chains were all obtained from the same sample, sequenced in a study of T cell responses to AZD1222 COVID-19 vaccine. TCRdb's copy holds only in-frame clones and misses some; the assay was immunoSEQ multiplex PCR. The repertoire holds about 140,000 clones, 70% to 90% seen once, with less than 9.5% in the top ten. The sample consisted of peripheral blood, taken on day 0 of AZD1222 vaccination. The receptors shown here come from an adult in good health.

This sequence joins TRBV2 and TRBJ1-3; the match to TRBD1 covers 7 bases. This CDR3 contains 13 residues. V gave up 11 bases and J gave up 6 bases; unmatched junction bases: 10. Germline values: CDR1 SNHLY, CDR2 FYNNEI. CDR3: CARQDRMENTIYF. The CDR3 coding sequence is TGTGCCCGCCAGGACAGGATGGAAAACACCATATATTTT.

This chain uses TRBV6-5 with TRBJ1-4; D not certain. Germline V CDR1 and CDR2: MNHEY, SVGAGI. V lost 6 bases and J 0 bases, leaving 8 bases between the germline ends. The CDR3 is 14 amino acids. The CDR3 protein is CASREFATNEKLFF. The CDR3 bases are TGTGCCAGCAGGGAGTTTGCAACTAATGAAAAACTGTTTTTT.

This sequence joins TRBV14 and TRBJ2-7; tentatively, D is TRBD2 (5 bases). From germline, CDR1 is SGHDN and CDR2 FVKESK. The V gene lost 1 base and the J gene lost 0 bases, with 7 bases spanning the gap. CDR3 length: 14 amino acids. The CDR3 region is CASSQAGYSYEQYF. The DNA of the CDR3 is TGTGCCAGCAGCCAAGCGGGATACTCCTACGAGCAGTACTTC.

The CDR3 DNA reads TGTGCCAGCAGCGGGGGGGGATACAATGAGCAGTTCTTC. Its translation: CASSGGGYNEQFF. The chain employs TRBV11-2 and TRBJ2-1; 7 nucleotides agree with TRBD2. After removal of 5 bases from V and 4 bases from J, the junction contained 2 bases not matched to a gene. This CDR3 comprises 13 residues. In germline, CDR1 is SGHAT, CDR2 FQNNGV. Full variable domain (remainder filled in from reference TRBV11-2 and TRBJ2-1): EAGVAQSPRYKIIEKRQSVAFWCNPISGHATLYWYQQILGQGPKLLIQFQNNGVVDDSQLPKDRFSAERLKGVDSTLKIQPAKLEDSAVYLCASSGGGYNEQFFGPGTRLTVL.

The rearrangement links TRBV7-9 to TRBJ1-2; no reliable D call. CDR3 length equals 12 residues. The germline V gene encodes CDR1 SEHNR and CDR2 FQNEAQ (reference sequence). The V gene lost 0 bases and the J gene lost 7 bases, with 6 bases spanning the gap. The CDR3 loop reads CASSLADRGYTF. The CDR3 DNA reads TGTGCCAGCAGCTTAGCGGATCGTGGCTACACCTTC.

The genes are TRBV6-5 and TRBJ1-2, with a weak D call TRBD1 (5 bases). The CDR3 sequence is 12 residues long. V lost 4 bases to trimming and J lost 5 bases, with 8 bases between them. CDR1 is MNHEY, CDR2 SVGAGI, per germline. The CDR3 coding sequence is TGTGCCAGCAGTTCCGAGGGGTATGGCTACACCTTC. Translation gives CASSSEGYGYTF.

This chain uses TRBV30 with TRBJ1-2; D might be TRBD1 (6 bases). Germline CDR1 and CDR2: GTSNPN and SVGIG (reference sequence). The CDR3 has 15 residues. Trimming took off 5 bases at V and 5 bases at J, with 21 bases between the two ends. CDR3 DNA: TGTGCCTGGGGTTCCCCGTCGGGGGCGGAATATGGCTACACCTTC. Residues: CAWGSPSGAEYGYTF.

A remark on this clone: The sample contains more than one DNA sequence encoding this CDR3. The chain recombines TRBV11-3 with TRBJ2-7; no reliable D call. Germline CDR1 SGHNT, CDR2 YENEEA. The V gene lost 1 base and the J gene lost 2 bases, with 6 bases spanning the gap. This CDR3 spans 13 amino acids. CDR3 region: CASSLGPTYEQYF. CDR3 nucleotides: TGTGCCAGCAGCTTAGGACCGACCTACGAGCAGTACTTC.

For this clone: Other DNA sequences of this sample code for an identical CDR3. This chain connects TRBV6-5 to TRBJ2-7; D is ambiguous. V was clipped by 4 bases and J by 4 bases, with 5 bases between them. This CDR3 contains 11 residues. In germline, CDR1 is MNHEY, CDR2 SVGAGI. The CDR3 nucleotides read TGTGCCAGCAGTTTGGGATACGAGCAGTACTTC. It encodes CASSLGYEQYF.